Reported below is one TCR beta chain. The data belong to a study of Ad26.COV2.S vaccination and SARS-CoV-2 variants. Study in general: The Ad26.COV2.S arm of the COV1001 trial was where the donor was placed. In the study, Ad26.COV2.S was injected intramuscularly once, or twice 56 days apart.

As to treatment: roughly 18 received Ad26.COV2.S at low or high dose, single or two shots; 5 received placebo; per-sample allocation not given. The study sampled participants on day 63 after the first vaccine or placebo injection. The shot given was an Ad26 vector that makes Wuhan-strain SARS-CoV-2 spike. V gave up 9 bases and J gave up 2 bases; unmatched junction bases: 9. CDR1 is SGHAT and CDR2 is FQNNGV in the germline V gene. The CDR3 runs to 15 residues. Sequencing used immunoSEQ multiplex PCR; TCRdb keeps in-frame clones, though not all of them. The profile shows some 420,000 clones, 88% of them singletons.

The rearrangement uses TRBV11-2 and TRBJ2-2; TRBD2 matches at 7 bases. This specimen was peripheral blood, taken in a trial of Ad26.COV2.S vaccine versus placebo. The clonotype was recovered from a person between 18 and 65 years old who received the Ad26.COV2.S COVID-19 vaccine or a placebo. DNA of the CDR3: TGTGCCAGTAACCGGGGGGAGCGAAACACCGGGGAGCTGTTTTTT. Amino acid sequence: CASNRGERNTGELFF.